Listed below are T cell receptor beta chains from one sample, sequenced in a study of cytomegalovirus exposure and HLA in healthy donors. Profiling relied on immunoSEQ multiplex PCR, and the TCRdb table lists in-frame clones only, not all of them. The sample has 95,000 to 100,000 clones; about 70% are singletons. The sequenced material came from PBMCs. The receptors originated from a woman in her thirties or forties in good health and CMV-seronegative. The CDR3 runs from the conserved cysteine through the conserved F or W. A D gene is named only where the DNA matches it firmly. The size field is filled for only some rows; it gives once, few, many or a size class.

CDR3 DNA: TGTGCCAGCTCACAGGACATCCGTCAGCCCCAGCATTTT; CDR3 protein: CASSQDIRQPQHF; clone size: few; J gene: TRBJ1-5; V gene: TRBV18; D gene: NA
CDR3 DNA: TGTGCTAGCAGCTCCAACAGGGGTCGGCTCACCGGGGAGCTGTTTTTT; CDR3 protein: CASSSNRGRLTGELFF; clone size: NA; J gene: TRBJ2-2; V gene: TRBV7-7; D gene: TRBD1
CDR3 DNA: TGTGCCAGCAGTTTAGCGGGAGCAACCTACGAGCAGTACTTC; CDR3 protein: CASSLAGATYEQYF; clone size: NA; J gene: TRBJ2-7; V gene: TRBV7-9; D gene: TRBD2
CDR3 DNA: TGTGCCAGCAGCTTAGGGGCTGATGCGGGCGATACGCAGTATTTT; CDR3 protein: CASSLGADAGDTQYF; clone size: NA; J gene: TRBJ2-3; V gene: TRBV7-2; D gene: NA
CDR3 DNA: TGTGCCAGCAGCCCGACAGGGTCGTTGTCAAAACTGTTTTTT; CDR3 protein: CASSPTGSLSKLFF; clone size: NA; J gene: TRBJ1-4; V gene: TRBV28; D gene: TRBD1
CDR3 DNA: TGTGCCAGCAGCTTTTACAGGGTGCCTGGCTACACCTTC; CDR3 protein: CASSFYRVPGYTF; clone size: once; J gene: TRBJ1-2; V gene: TRBV5-8; D gene: NA
CDR3 DNA: TGTGCCAGCAGCTTAGAAGCGGGACAGGGTTACAATGAGCAGTTCTTC; CDR3 protein: CASSLEAGQGYNEQFF; clone size: NA; J gene: TRBJ2-1; V gene: TRBV7-2; D gene: TRBD1
CDR3 DNA: TGTTCCAGCAGCTTAGACGGACTAGCCAAAAACATTCAGTACTTC; CDR3 protein: CSSSLDGLAKNIQYF; clone size: NA; J gene: TRBJ2-4; V gene: TRBV7-9; D gene: NA
CDR3 DNA: TGCGGTTTTAGCGGGAACACCGGGGAGCTGTTTTTT; CDR3 protein: CGFSGNTGELFF; clone size: NA; J gene: TRBJ2-2; V gene: TRBV29-1; D gene: NA
CDR3 DNA: TGTGCCAGTAGTAGCTCCGGGACAGGGAATGAAAAACTGTTTTTT; CDR3 protein: CASSSSGTGNEKLFF; clone size: NA; J gene: TRBJ1-4; V gene: TRBV19; D gene: TRBD1
CDR3 DNA: TGTGCCAGCAGCTTGGATCGGTACGAGCAGTACTTC; CDR3 protein: CASSLDRYEQYF; clone size: NA; J gene: TRBJ2-7; V gene: TRBV5-4; D gene: NA
CDR3 DNA: TGTGCCAGCAGCGTCGGGGGACTAGCCATCGCCGGGGAGCTGTTTTTT; CDR3 protein: CASSVGGLAIAGELFF; clone size: NA; J gene: TRBJ2-2; V gene: TRBV9; D gene: TRBD2
CDR3 DNA: TGCGCCAGCAGCCAAGATGCGAGAAACCAAGAGACCCAGTACTTC; CDR3 protein: CASSQDARNQETQYF; clone size: NA; J gene: TRBJ2-5; V gene: TRBV4-1; D gene: NA
CDR3 DNA: TGTGCCAGCGGGTTCCCAGGGGGCTACGGGGGCACTGAAGCTTTCTTT; CDR3 protein: CASGFPGGYGGTEAFF; clone size: NA; J gene: TRBJ1-1; V gene: TRBV6-6; D gene: TRBD1
CDR3 DNA: TGTGCCAGCACCTCTGTTAGCAGTAGGGGCACTGAAGCTTTCTTT; CDR3 protein: CASTSVSSRGTEAFF; clone size: NA; J gene: TRBJ1-1; V gene: TRBV11-2; D gene: NA
CDR3 DNA: TGTGCCAGTAGTATGCCTCCCCTGAAGGCCGGGAGACACACCGGGGAGCTGTTTTTT; CDR3 protein: CASSMPPLKAGRHTGELFF; clone size: NA; J gene: TRBJ2-2; V gene: TRBV19; D gene: NA
CDR3 DNA: TGTGCCAGCAGCTCTCTTTCCCACGGGGGAAGGGACGAGCAGTACTTC; CDR3 protein: CASSSLSHGGRDEQYF; clone size: NA; J gene: TRBJ2-7; V gene: TRBV7-6; D gene: NA
CDR3 DNA: TGTGCCAGCAGTGACGGCGGTGGGAGCACAGATACGCAGTATTTT; CDR3 protein: CASSDGGGSTDTQYF; clone size: once; J gene: TRBJ2-3; V gene: TRBV6-4; D gene: NA
CDR3 DNA: TGTGCCAGCAGTGGCGGCGGGGTGAACACTGAAGCTTTCTTT; CDR3 protein: CASSGGGVNTEAFF; clone size: few; J gene: TRBJ1-1; V gene: TRBV6-6; D gene: NA
CDR3 DNA: TGCGCCAGCAGCTCCATGGTAGCGGGGGGGCGGATGGATGAGCAGTTCTTC; CDR3 protein: CASSSMVAGGRMDEQFF; clone size: NA; J gene: TRBJ2-1; V gene: TRBV5-1; D gene: TRBD2
CDR3 DNA: TGCGCCAGCAGCTTGGTTGGTGGCGCAGGGGGCAGGGACACTGAAGCTTTCTTT; CDR3 protein: CASSLVGGAGGRDTEAFF; clone size: NA; J gene: TRBJ1-1; V gene: TRBV5-1; D gene: TRBD1
CDR3 DNA: TGTGCCAGCAGCGTAGGATTCCGGGAGGTCCAAGAGACCCAGTACTTC; CDR3 protein: CASSVGFREVQETQYF; clone size: NA; J gene: TRBJ2-5; V gene: TRBV9; D gene: TRBD2
CDR3 DNA: TGTGCCAGCAGCTCTAAAGGGGAGGGTTTCCACGAGCAGTACTTC; CDR3 protein: CASSSKGEGFHEQYF; clone size: NA; J gene: TRBJ2-7; V gene: TRBV5-4; D gene: TRBD2
CDR3 DNA: TGTGCCAGCAGCGTCGACAGTAGCTATGGCTACACCTTC; CDR3 protein: CASSVDSSYGYTF; clone size: NA; J gene: TRBJ1-2; V gene: TRBV9; D gene: NA
CDR3 DNA: TGTGCCAGCAGGAGGGACAGGGAGGGTCAGCCCCAGCATTTT; CDR3 protein: CASRRDREGQPQHF; clone size: NA; J gene: TRBJ1-5; V gene: TRBV6-5; D gene: TRBD1
CDR3 DNA: TGTGCCAGCAGTTTTTTCCCCCCCCCGGGGGATAAAGAGACCCAGTACTTC; CDR3 protein: CASSFFPPPGDKETQYF; clone size: few; J gene: TRBJ2-5; V gene: TRBV6-8; D gene: NA
CDR3 DNA: TGTGCCAGCGCCCGGGACAGTTCCTACAATGAGCAGTTCTTC; CDR3 protein: CASARDSSYNEQFF; clone size: once; J gene: TRBJ2-1; V gene: TRBV11-2; D gene: TRBD1
CDR3 DNA: TGTGCCAGCAGCTTAGGGGTACGGGGATCTGGCGAGCAGTACTTC; CDR3 protein: CASSLGVRGSGEQYF; clone size: NA; J gene: TRBJ2-7; V gene: TRBV7-6; D gene: NA
CDR3 DNA: TGTGCCAGCAGTGAAGAGACAGGGGGCAACTATGGCTACACCTTC; CDR3 protein: CASSEETGGNYGYTF; clone size: NA; J gene: TRBJ1-2; V gene: TRBV6-1; D gene: TRBD1
CDR3 DNA: TGTGCCAGCAGTGACTTTCAGGGGTTCGATGGCTACACCTTC; CDR3 protein: CASSDFQGFDGYTF; clone size: NA; J gene: TRBJ1-2; V gene: TRBV6-1; D gene: NA
CDR3 DNA: TGTGCCAGCAGCCCCGGGACAGGTTCGTCACCCCTCCACTTT; CDR3 protein: CASSPGTGSSPLHF; clone size: NA; J gene: TRBJ1-6; V gene: TRBV6-5; D gene: TRBD1
CDR3 DNA: TGTGCCAGCAGCTTGCCGGGACAGGGGAAAGGCCATGGCTACACCTTC; CDR3 protein: CASSLPGQGKGHGYTF; clone size: NA; J gene: TRBJ1-2; V gene: TRBV11-2; D gene: TRBD1
CDR3 DNA: TGCGCCAGCAGCCCGGGTGGAGCGGCTAACACCGGGGAGCTGTTTTTT; CDR3 protein: CASSPGGAANTGELFF; clone size: NA; J gene: TRBJ2-2; V gene: TRBV4-3; D gene: NA
CDR3 DNA: TGTGCCAGCAGCTTAGAAAATCAGGACTCCTACGAGCAGTACTTC; CDR3 protein: CASSLENQDSYEQYF; clone size: once; J gene: TRBJ2-7; V gene: TRBV13; D gene: NA
CDR3 DNA: TGTGCCAGCAGATCTCCGGGACTCGTAACCTACGAGCAGTACTTC; CDR3 protein: CASRSPGLVTYEQYF; clone size: NA; J gene: TRBJ2-7; V gene: TRBV5-6; D gene: NA
CDR3 DNA: TGTGCCAGCAGTTATTGGTCGGGGTCACCCCTCCACTTT; CDR3 protein: CASSYWSGSPLHF; clone size: few; J gene: TRBJ1-6; V gene: TRBV6-7; D gene: NA
CDR3 DNA: TGCAGCGTTGAAGGAACACTAGCGGGAGGATCCTATTCTCGCATAGATACGCAGTATTTT; CDR3 protein: CSVEGTLAGGSYSRIDTQYF; clone size: once; J gene: TRBJ2-3; V gene: TRBV29-1; D gene: TRBD2